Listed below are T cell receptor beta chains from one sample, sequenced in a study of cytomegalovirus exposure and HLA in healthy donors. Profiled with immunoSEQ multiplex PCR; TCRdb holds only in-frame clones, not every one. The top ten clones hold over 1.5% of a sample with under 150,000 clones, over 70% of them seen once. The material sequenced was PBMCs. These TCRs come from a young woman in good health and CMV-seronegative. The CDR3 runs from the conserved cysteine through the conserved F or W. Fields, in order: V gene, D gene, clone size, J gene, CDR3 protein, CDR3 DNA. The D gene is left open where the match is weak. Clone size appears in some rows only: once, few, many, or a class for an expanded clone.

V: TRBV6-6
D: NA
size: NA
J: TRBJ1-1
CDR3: CASSLGTPRFYSEAFF
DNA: TGTGCCAGCAGCCTAGGGACACCACGATTCTATAGTGAAGCTTTCTTT

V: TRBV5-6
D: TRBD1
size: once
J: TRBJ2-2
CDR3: CASSSGTVRTGELFF
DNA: TGTGCCAGCAGCTCAGGGACAGTACGCACCGGGGAGCTGTTTTTT

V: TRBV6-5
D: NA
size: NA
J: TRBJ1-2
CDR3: CASRRDLNYGYTF
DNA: TGTGCCAGCCGGCGGGACCTTAACTATGGCTACACCTTC

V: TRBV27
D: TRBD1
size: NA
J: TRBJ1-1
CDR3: CASSSRTGGMNTEAFF
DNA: TGTGCCAGCAGTTCGCGGACAGGGGGTATGAACACTGAAGCTTTCTTT

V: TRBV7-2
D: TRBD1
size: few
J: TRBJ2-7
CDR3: CASSWGQLISYEQYF
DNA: TGTGCCAGCAGCTGGGGACAGCTAATCTCCTACGAGCAGTACTTC

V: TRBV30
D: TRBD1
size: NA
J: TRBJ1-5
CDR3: CAWTPGQGGQPQHF
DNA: TGTGCCTGGACTCCGGGACAGGGAGGCCAGCCCCAGCATTTT

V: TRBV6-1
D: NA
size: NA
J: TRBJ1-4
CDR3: CASSDYDFHEKLFF
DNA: TGTGCCAGCAGTGACTACGATTTTCATGAAAAACTGTTTTTT

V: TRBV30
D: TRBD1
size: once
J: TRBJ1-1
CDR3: CAWTPPGTANTEAFF
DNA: TGTGCCTGGACCCCCCCCGGGACAGCGAACACTGAAGCTTTCTTT

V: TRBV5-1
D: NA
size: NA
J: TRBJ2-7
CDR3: CASSSLDSGYEQYF
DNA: TGCGCCAGCAGCTCGCTAGATAGTGGCTACGAGCAGTACTTC

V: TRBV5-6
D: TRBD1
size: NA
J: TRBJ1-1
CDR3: CASSPGTGTGTEAFF
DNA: TGTGCCAGCAGCCCTGGGACAGGGACGGGCACTGAAGCTTTCTTT

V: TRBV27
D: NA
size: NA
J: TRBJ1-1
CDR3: CASKGPLTEAFF
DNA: TGTGCCAGCAAGGGGCCTTTGACTGAAGCTTTCTTT

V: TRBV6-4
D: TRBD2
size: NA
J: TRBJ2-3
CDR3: CASSDGLAGGDTQYF
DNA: TGTGCCAGCAGTGACGGCCTAGCGGGGGGAGATACGCAGTATTTT